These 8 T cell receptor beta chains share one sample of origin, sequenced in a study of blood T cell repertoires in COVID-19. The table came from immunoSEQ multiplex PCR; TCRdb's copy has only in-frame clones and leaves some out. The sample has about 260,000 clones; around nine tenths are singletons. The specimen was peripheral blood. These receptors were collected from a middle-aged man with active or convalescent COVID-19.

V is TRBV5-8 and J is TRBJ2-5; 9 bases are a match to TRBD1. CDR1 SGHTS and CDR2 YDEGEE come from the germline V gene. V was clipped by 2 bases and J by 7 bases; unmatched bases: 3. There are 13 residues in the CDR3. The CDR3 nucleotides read TGTGCCAGCAGCTTAGGGACAGGGAGGACCCAGTACTTC. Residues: CASSLGTGRTQYF.

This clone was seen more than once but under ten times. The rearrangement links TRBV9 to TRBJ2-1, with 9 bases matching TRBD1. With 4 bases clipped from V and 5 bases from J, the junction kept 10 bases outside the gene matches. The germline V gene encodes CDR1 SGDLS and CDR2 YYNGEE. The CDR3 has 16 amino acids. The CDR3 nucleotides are TGTGCCAGCAGCTCCCCGGGACAGGGTATCAACAATGAGCAGTTCTTC. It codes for CASSSPGQGINNEQFF.

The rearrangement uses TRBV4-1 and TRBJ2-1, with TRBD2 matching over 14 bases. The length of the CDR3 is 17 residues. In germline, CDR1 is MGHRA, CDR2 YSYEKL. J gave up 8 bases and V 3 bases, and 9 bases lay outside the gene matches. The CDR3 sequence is CASSHYWGLAGADEQFF. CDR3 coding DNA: TGCGCCAGCAGCCATTATTGGGGACTAGCGGGAGCGGATGAGCAGTTCTTC.

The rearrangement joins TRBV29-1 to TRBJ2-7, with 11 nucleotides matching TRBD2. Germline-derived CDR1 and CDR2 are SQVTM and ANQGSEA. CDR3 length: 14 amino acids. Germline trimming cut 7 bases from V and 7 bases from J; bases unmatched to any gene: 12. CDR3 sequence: CSGKLAGESGEQYF. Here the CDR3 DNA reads TGCAGCGGTAAACTAGCGGGAGAGTCTGGAGAGCAGTACTTC.

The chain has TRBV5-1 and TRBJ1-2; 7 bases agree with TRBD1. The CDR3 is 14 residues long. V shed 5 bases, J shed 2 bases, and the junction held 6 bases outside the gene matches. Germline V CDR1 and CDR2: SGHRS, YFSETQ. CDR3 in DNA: TGCGCCAGCAGGCGACAGGGAAGCAACTATGGCTACACCTTC. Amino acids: CASRRQGSNYGYTF.

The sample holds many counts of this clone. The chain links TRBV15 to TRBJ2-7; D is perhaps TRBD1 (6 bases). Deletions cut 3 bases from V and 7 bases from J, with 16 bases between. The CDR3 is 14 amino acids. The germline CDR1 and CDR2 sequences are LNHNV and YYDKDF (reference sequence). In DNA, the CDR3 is TGTGCCACCAGCAGTTCCGGCGCAGGGGAAGAGCAGTACTTC. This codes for CATSSSGAGEEQYF.

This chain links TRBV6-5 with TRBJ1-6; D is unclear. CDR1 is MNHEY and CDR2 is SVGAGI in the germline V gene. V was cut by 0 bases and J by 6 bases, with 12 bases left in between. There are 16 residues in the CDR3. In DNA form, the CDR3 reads TGTGCCAGCAGTTACTCTGTGGGCGGGCTTAATTCACCCCTCCACTTT. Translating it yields CASSYSVGGLNSPLHF.

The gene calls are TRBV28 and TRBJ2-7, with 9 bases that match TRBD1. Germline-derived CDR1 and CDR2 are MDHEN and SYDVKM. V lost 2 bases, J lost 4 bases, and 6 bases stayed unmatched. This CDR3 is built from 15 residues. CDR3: CASSLADRGTYEQYF. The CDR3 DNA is TGTGCCAGCAGTTTAGCGGACAGGGGTACATACGAGCAGTACTTC.